This T cell receptor beta chain stems from a study of response to subunit inactivated influenza vaccine. TCRdb re-analysed the RT-PCR reads in MiXCR, keeping a single row per CDR3 protein. Of around 470,000 distinct CDR3 sequences listed, approximately 6.9% are singletons. Germline V lookup: CDR1 MNHEY, CDR2 SVGAGI. Between the trimmed V and J ends, which lost 0 bases and 3 bases, there was a span of 8 bases. The CDR3 extends over 14 amino acids. Points from the study as a whole: Authors suggested few new T cells are recruited by each seasonal influenza vaccination.

On this clonotype: The target antigen is unknown.

The source of this sequence is a man aged 50-75 years who received an inactivated influenza vaccine. V usage is TRBV6-5 and J usage is TRBJ1-2; D gene unclear. Sequencing used PBMCs from blood, obtained approximately 25 months after vaccination. The CDR3 bases are TGTGCCAGCAGTTACTCCGTCAGCTACTATGGCTACACCTTC. Encoded protein: CASSYSVSYYGYTF.